A single TCR beta chain is shown here with its context. The specificity of this receptor is unknown. No clone much larger than this one lies a single base away; base qualities are absent. These data are taken from a study of blood T cell repertoires in COVID-19 (TCRdb year 2020). With respect to the entire study: The collaborator samples originated in the United States, Italy and Spain and spanned the acute and convalescent phases of COVID-19. The material from the prospective study consisted of cDNA or gDNA derived from T cells, B-cell-depleted T cells, or PBMCs. Subjects who had been exposed to COVID-19, were actively infected with it, or had recovered from it provided the deeply sampled blood TCRbeta repertoires that made up the dataset. A freely available public database, intended as a resource for researchers studying the immune response to SARS-CoV-2, is where the repertoires were released. The samples were drawn from the first 160 participants of the ongoing ImmuneRACE study and from 1,254 subjects provided by 6 global collaborators. The sample metadata nearly always contained a de-identified subject ID, COVID-19 status, age in years and sex. HLA class I and class II types, where available, came from metadata supplied by the sample provider rather than from assay-based typing. Broader findings and caveats from the paper: How much clinical and demographic metadata was included differed by source and by participant, and the metadata was provided uncurated.

Collaborating institutions collected whole blood in K2EDTA tubes following their own protocols. For TCRbeta analysis, collaborators shipped samples as frozen whole blood, isolated PBMCs, or DNA extracted from either of those sample types. TCRbeta CDR3 regions were amplified from genomic DNA using the immunoSEQ Assay, a bias-controlled multiplex PCR. On the study's bioinformatics: The number of nucleated cells in each sample was estimated from the amplification of reference gene primers within the assay. To quantify the absolute abundance of each unique TCRbeta CDR3 rearrangement, sequence reads were collapsed and filtered. For each sample, productive Simpson clonality was calculated as the square root of Simpson's diversity index across productive rearrangements. In TCRdb, the immuneACCESS table is reduced to in-frame sequences with V and J assigned. These tables do not hold every clone; where another copy was compared, an unresolved V gene accounts for under half, and the others remain unexplained. Clone size and V and J calls were adopted from that table, with D and trimming inferred from the DNA. Within this sample are tens of thousands of clones, with 70% to 85% of them counted one time only. The top ten constitute under 30% of the sample.

The specimen was peripheral blood. The TCR comes from a man aged 70 or older with acute or convalescent COVID-19.

The CDR3 protein is CASSQVTRNHEQYF. The DNA reads as follows: TGTGCCAGCAGCCAAGTTACTAGAAACCACGAGCAGTACTTC. The chain uses TRBV4-2 and TRBJ2-7; TRBD2 might be the D gene, on 5 matching bases. The CDR3 goes from the cysteine to the phenylalanine over 14 residues. Only the CDR3 region is kept as DNA, spanning 42 bases read in frame from base 1. According to the germline V gene, CDR1 reads LGHNA and CDR2 reads YNFKEQ. V and J lose 1 base and 5 bases, and a span of 12 bases separates them.